This passage covers 4 T cell receptor beta chains from one sample sequenced in a study of T cell clonotyping in hematopoietic cell transplantation. Repertoires were generated with immunoSEQ multiplex PCR, while TCRdb's copy carries only in-frame clones and drops some. The sample carries about 41,000 clones, roughly 85% recorded once. Time point reported: recipient sample about 28 days before transplant, after cytoreduction. The sample consisted of peripheral blood mononuclear cells, taken before stem cell transplant. All receptors derive from a man aged 55 to 70 with acute myeloid leukemia. Some clones in this sample may be carry-over from other donors' samples.

The J gene is TRBJ2-3, the V gene TRBV7-2; D unresolved. V was shortened by 4 bases and J by 5 bases, with 10 bases between the two germline ends. Germline CDR1 reads SGHTA; CDR2 reads FQGNSA. The length of the CDR3 is 13 residues. CDR3 residues: CASSSPKGDTQYF. CDR3 sequence (DNA): TGTGCCAGCAGCTCCCCGAAGGGAGATACGCAGTATTTT.

The chain couples TRBV19 to TRBJ1-4, with D unclear. The germline V gene encodes CDR1 LNHDA and CDR2 SQIVND (reference sequence). V shed 4 bases and J shed 6 bases, with 15 bases lying between them. This CDR3 region has 15 residues. The DNA of the CDR3 is TGTGCCAGTAGTAGCTCCGCAGGCCGGGATGAAAAACTGTTTTTT. This sequence encodes CASSSSAGRDEKLFF.

The chain links TRBV9 to TRBJ1-6, with TRBD1 matching over 7 bases. The length of the CDR3 is 15 residues. Germline V gene sequence: CDR1 SGDLS, CDR2 YYNGEE. J gave up 9 bases and V 2 bases, and 8 bases lay outside the gene matches. The DNA for the CDR3 is TGTGCCAGCAGCGTTTCCCAGGGGGTAGGTTCACCCCTCCACTTT. It encodes CASSVSQGVGSPLHF. Full variable domain (remainder filled in from reference TRBV9 and TRBJ1-6): DSGVTQTPKHLITATGQRVTLRCSPRSGDLSVYWYQQSLDQGLQFLIQYYNGEERAKGNILERFSAQQFPDLHSELNLSSLELGDSALYFCASSVSQGVGSPLHFGNGTRLTVT.

The rearrangement links TRBV28 to TRBJ2-1; TRBD2 might be the D (7 bases). V was clipped by 7 bases and J by 2 bases, with 18 bases between them. The CDR3 loop spans 16 amino acids. Germline-derived CDR1 and CDR2 are MDHEN and SYDVKM. The DNA for the CDR3 is TGTGCCAGCACCCTACAGGGCGGGGGAGCCTACAATGAGCAGTTCTTC. It specifies CASTLQGGGAYNEQFF.